This TCR beta chain emerged from a study of early T cells in non-severe SARS-CoV-2 infection. Study outcomes and limitations: Matches to VDJdb favored anti-spike CD8 responses and missed private and CD4 specificities.

This clonotype turned up a few times. Its matching antigen is unknown. Relative to the germline gene, one junction end is altered; a read error may explain this. Individual cDNA molecules were tagged with unique molecular identifiers. MiXCR was run by TCRdb on the 5' RACE reads, yielding one entry per CDR3 protein. The sample includes around 50,000 distinct CDR3 sequences, 6% to 7% of them seen just once. Germline assignment: CDR1 SSHAT and CDR2 FNYEAQ (reference sequence). The CDR3 loop spans 15 amino acids. This rearrangement joins TRBV7-7 to TRBJ2-5; D is tentatively TRBD1 or TRBD2 (6 bases each). The sequence came from an adult who was a healthcare worker with PCR-confirmed SARS-CoV-2 infection or an uninfected control (not recorded which). Material for sequencing was whole blood. The CDR3 bases are TGTGCTAGCAGCTTGGGCGGCAGGGGAGGAGAGACCCAGTACTTC. This gives the protein CASSLGGRGGETQYF.